Shown below are 7 T cell receptor beta chains from a single sample sequenced in a study of read filtering for tumor transcriptome and immune sequencing. This library used approximately 0.4 ug RNA and molecular barcoded adaptors spanning alpha/delta and beta/gamma chains. TCRdb independently ran MiXCR on the reads; one entry per CDR3 protein. The repertoire consists of 120,000 or so distinct CDR3 sequences, with around 13% occurring once and the leading ten covering more than 9.5%. Input material: a population of CD138-negative cells sorted from bone marrow. The source of these receptors is a donor aged 40 or older with multiple myeloma.

The CDR3 protein is CSAWGRERSCNEQFF. The CDR3 DNA is TGCAGTGCTTGGGGGCGGGAGAGGTCGTGCAATGAGCAGTTCTTC. The chain employs TRBV20-1 and TRBJ2-1; tentatively, D is TRBD2 (7 bases). This CDR3 is built from 15 residues. Per the germline V gene, CDR1 is DFQATT and CDR2 is SNEGSKA (reference sequence). Deletions cut 5 bases from V and 6 bases from J, with 20 bases between.

This clonotype came up many times. This sequence joins TRBV29-1 and TRBJ2-7; 8 bases are shared with TRBD1. V trimming: 1 base; J trimming: 4 bases; junction bases outside the gene matches: 9. The germline gives CDR1 SQVTM, CDR2 ANQGSEA. The CDR3 is 15 amino acids. The CDR3 region is CSVEVGQGADYEQYF. The CDR3 DNA sequence: TGCAGCGTTGAAGTGGGGCAGGGGGCTGATTACGAGCAGTACTTC.

This clonotype was seen more than once but under ten times. This sequence may be a read error, since a much larger clone differs from it by one base. This chain connects TRBV4-2 to TRBJ2-1, with D perhaps TRBD1 (6 bases). This CDR3 is 15 amino acids long. Between the trimmed V and J ends, which lost 0 bases and 6 bases, there was a span of 12 bases. In germline, CDR1 is LGHNA, CDR2 YNFKEQ. The CDR3 is CASSQEGQECNEQFF. CDR3 DNA sequence: TGTGCCAGCAGCCAAGAGGGACAAGAATGCAATGAGCAGTTCTTC.

This clonotype has at least ten counts. V and J are TRBV7-2 and TRBJ2-2; D is ambiguous. Germline V CDR1 and CDR2: SGHTA, FQGNSA. This CDR3 has 17 amino acids. V lost 4 bases and J 1 base, leaving 16 bases between the germline ends. In DNA, the CDR3 is TGTGCCAGCAGCTCTATCCTAGGGTCTGGGAACACCGGGGAGCTGTTTTTT. Its protein product is CASSSILGSGNTGELFF.

This clonotype was seen many times. The V call is TRBV20-1, the J call TRBJ2-1; the D gene is possibly TRBD2 (5 bases). Germline V gene lookup returns CDR1 DFQATT and CDR2 SNEGSKA (reference sequence). The CDR3 loop spans 14 amino acids. Trimming took 3 bases from V and 6 from J, leaving 15 bases between them. The DNA of the CDR3 is TGCAGTGCTAGCCCCCGAGGGCCCCCCAATGAGCAGTTCTTC. Translated, it gives CSASPRGPPNEQFF.

This clonotype has at least ten counts. The J gene is TRBJ1-1, the V gene TRBV6-1; D gene uncertain. The CDR3 runs to 11 residues. Germline values: CDR1 MNHNS, CDR2 SASEGT. The CDR3 spells CRSVRNTEAFF. In nucleotides, the CDR3 is TGTCGGTCGGTCCGGAACACTGAAGCTTTCTTT.

This clonotype was recorded a few times. This rearrangement joins TRBV28 to TRBJ1-5, with 9 positions matching TRBD1. From germline, CDR1 is MDHEN and CDR2 SYDVKM. V was clipped by 5 bases and J by 3 bases; unmatched bases: 8. The CDR3 runs to 16 residues. CDR3 residues: CASSPGQGRLNQPQHF. Here the CDR3 DNA reads TGTGCCAGCAGTCCTGGACAGGGGCGCCTCAATCAGCCCCAGCATTTT. The full variable domain, rest sourced from reference TRBV28 and TRBJ1-5, is DVKVTQSSRYLVKRTGEKVFLECVQDMDHENMFWYRQDPGLGLRLIYFSYDVKMKEKGDIPEGYSVSREKKERFSLILESASTNQTSMYLCASSPGQGRLNQPQHFGDGTRLSIL.